Presented here are 15 T cell receptor beta chains from one specimen sequenced in a study of blood T cell repertoires in COVID-19. Measured with immunoSEQ multiplex PCR; TCRdb has only the in-frame clones, and not every one. This table holds 35,000 to 45,000 clones, about nine tenths found once. Sequencing was done on a sample of peripheral blood. These TCRs come from a man in his 70s with acute or convalescent COVID-19.

V and J are TRBV4-2 and TRBJ2-3; perhaps TRBD2 as D (6 bases). The CDR3 consists of 14 residues. Trimming removed 0 bases at V and 4 bases at J, with 8 bases between. Germline V gene sequence: CDR1 LGHNA, CDR2 YNFKEQ. CDR3 bases: TGTGCCAGCAGCCAAGATTCGGGAGCAGATACGCAGTATTTT. Translating gives CASSQDSGADTQYF.

The genes are TRBV7-2 and TRBJ1-2; D might be TRBD1 (6 bases). CDR1 is SGHTA and CDR2 is FQGNSA in the germline V gene. This CDR3 contains 14 residues. Trimming left V 6 bases short and J 2 bases short, with 13 bases between. The CDR3 reads CASRAGGLNYGYTF. The CDR3, as DNA: TGTGCCAGCAGGGCGGGGGGGCTGAACTATGGCTACACCTTC.

The gene calls are TRBV11-3 and TRBJ1-1; TRBD1 agrees at 10 bases. Germline V gene lookup returns CDR1 SGHNT and CDR2 YENEEA. J lost 7 bases, V lost 5 bases, and 10 bases had no gene match. The CDR3 runs to 15 residues. This CDR3 is CASSPGTGETGEAFF. In nucleotides, the CDR3 is TGTGCCAGCAGCCCTGGGACAGGGGAAACGGGTGAAGCTTTCTTT. Based on the CDR3 plus reference TRBV11-3 and TRBJ1-1, the full variable domain is EAGVVQSPRYKIIEKKQPVAFWCNPISGHNTLYWYLQNLGQGPELLIRYENEEAVDDSQLPKDRFSAERLKGVDSTLKIQPAELGDSAVYLCASSPGTGETGEAFFGQGTRLTVV.

This sequence joins TRBV6-1 and TRBJ1-4, with 8 bases matching TRBD1. Germline loops: CDR1 MNHNS, CDR2 SASEGT. CDR3 length equals 15 residues. V lost 3 bases, J lost 7 bases, and 7 bases stayed unmatched. The CDR3 sequence: CASSEIGTGSEKLFF. CDR3 coding DNA: TGTGCCAGCAGTGAGATCGGGACAGGTAGTGAAAAACTGTTTTTT.

The V gene is TRBV5-1, the J gene TRBJ2-5; 11 bases match TRBD2. V gave up 2 bases and J gave up 0 bases; unmatched junction bases: 6. Germline lookup yields CDR1 SGHRS and CDR2 YFSETQ. The CDR3 spans 17 residues. CDR3: CASSLGLAGSNQETQYF. For the CDR3, the DNA is TGCGCCAGCAGCTTAGGACTAGCGGGTTCGAACCAAGAGACCCAGTACTTC. The full variable domain, rest sourced from reference TRBV5-1 and TRBJ2-5, is KAGVTQTPRYLIKTRGQQVTLSCSPISGHRSVSWYQQTPGQGLQFLFEYFSETQRNKGNFPGRFSGRQFSNSRSEMNVSTLELGDSALYLCASSLGLAGSNQETQYFGPGTRLLVL.

The chain uses TRBV28 and TRBJ1-2; TRBD1 agrees at 10 bases. Germline lookup yields CDR1 MDHEN and CDR2 SYDVKM. The CDR3 is 14 residues long. V was clipped by 5 bases and J by 4 bases; unmatched bases: 4. The CDR3: CASSLGQGTYGYTF. As DNA, the CDR3 is TGTGCCAGCAGTCTGGGACAGGGGACCTATGGCTACACCTTC.

This chain connects TRBV2 to TRBJ1-1, with D maybe TRBD1 (5 bases). From germline, CDR1 is SNHLY and CDR2 FYNNEI. V lost 6 bases to trimming and J lost 1 base, with 12 bases between them. The CDR3 totals 14 residues. The CDR3 is CASRKTEKNTEAFF. CDR3 DNA sequence: TGTGCCAGCAGGAAGACAGAAAAGAACACTGAAGCTTTCTTT.

V gene TRBV18 combines with J gene TRBJ1-1, with D tentatively TRBD1 (6 bases). This CDR3 is 15 amino acids long. The V gene lost 0 bases and the J gene lost 1 base, with 9 bases spanning the gap. Germline V gene data show CDR1 as KGHSH and CDR2 as LQKENI. The CDR3 sequence is CASSPPNRENTEAFF. Written as DNA, the CDR3 is TGTGCCAGCTCACCACCCAACAGGGAGAACACTGAAGCTTTCTTT.

The chain uses TRBV3-1 (or the pseudogene TRBV3-2) and TRBJ1-2, with 9 bases lining up with TRBD1. CDR3 size: 17 residues. The germline gives CDR1 LGHDT, CDR2 YNNKEL (reference sequence). With 4 bases clipped from V and 3 bases from J, the junction kept 12 bases outside the gene matches. The chain's CDR3 is CASSRGTGSRKDYGYTF. The CDR3 region has the DNA TGTGCCAGCAGCCGTGGGACAGGGTCTAGGAAGGACTATGGCTACACCTTC.

The sample holds one count of this clone. The J gene is TRBJ2-1, the V gene TRBV29-1; D remains ambiguous. The germline CDR1 and CDR2 sequences are SQVTM and ANQGSEA. The CDR3 consists of 10 residues. V lost 7 bases and J lost 5, with 6 bases in between. CDR3 bases: TGCAGCGGGCAAGACAATGAGCAGTTCTTC. Its translation is CSGQDNEQFF.

The CDR3 sequence: CASRFTGGFTDTQYF. CDR3 DNA sequence: TGTGCCAGCAGATTTACAGGGGGCTTCACAGATACGCAGTATTTT. The rearrangement joins TRBV6-5 to TRBJ2-3, with 9 bases lining up with TRBD1. Germline-derived CDR1 and CDR2 are MNHEY and SVGAGI. After removal of 6 bases from V and 2 bases from J, the junction contained 6 bases not matched to a gene. The CDR3 contains 15 residues.

The chain joins TRBV7-3 to TRBJ2-1; 10 bases fit TRBD1. The germline CDR1 and CDR2 sequences are SGHTA and FQGTGA. Losses at the gene ends were 0 bases for V and 12 bases for J; bases not matched to a gene: 8. CDR3 length equals 15 residues. Here the CDR3 reads CASSLTPGTGERQFF. The CDR3 DNA reads as TGTGCCAGCAGCTTAACGCCCGGGACAGGGGAAAGGCAGTTCTTC.

This clone appeared a single time. The chain has TRBV19 and TRBJ1-2; 10 nucleotides agree with TRBD1. Germline CDR1 reads LNHDA; CDR2 reads SQIVND (reference sequence). The CDR3 length is 15 residues. The J segment lost 7 bases and the V segment lost 3 bases, leaving 8 bases of the junction unmatched. DNA for the CDR3: TGTGCCAGTAGTATTGGTCGGGGACAGGGGTCTGGCTACACCTTC. Residues: CASSIGRGQGSGYTF.

The chain links TRBV2 to TRBJ2-3; tentatively, D is TRBD2 (6 bases). The CDR3 spans 15 residues. The V end was cut by 5 bases, the J end by 1 base, with 13 bases between. Per germline, CDR1 SNHLY and CDR2 FYNNEI. For the CDR3, the DNA is TGTGCCAGCAGTCCACGACTAGGAGGCACAGATACGCAGTATTTT. This sequence encodes CASSPRLGGTDTQYF.

Turning to this clone: A junction boundary mismatches the germline segment, possibly from a read error. The rearrangement uses TRBV7-3 and TRBJ2-6, with D perhaps TRBD1 (6 bases). Germline V gene sequence: CDR1 SGHTA, CDR2 FQGTGA. The CDR3 consists of 14 residues. For the CDR3, the DNA is TGTGCCAGCAGCGGACAGTTTGGGACCAACGTCCTGACTTTC. It translates to CASSGQFGTNVLTF.